The 12 T cell receptor beta chains below all came from one sample that was sequenced in a study of blood T cell repertoires in COVID-19. TCRdb's table, derived via immunoSEQ multiplex PCR, lists solely in-frame clones and lacks some. The sample contains 270,000 or so clones, 85% of which appear only once. The sample was PBMCs or T cells enriched from blood (not recorded which). The receptors come from a woman between 50 and 59 years old who had been exposed to COVID-19.

V gene TRBV5-5 combines with J gene TRBJ1-2, with a tentative D call TRBD1 (6 bases). CDR3 size: 17 residues. Germline CDR1 and CDR2: SGHKS and YYEKEE (reference sequence). The germline V and J ends were trimmed by 3 bases and 5 bases, with 23 bases remaining between them. Written as DNA, the CDR3 is TGTGCCAGCAGCTCCGGGACATCCGGTTTTGTATTATATGGCTACACCTTC. It specifies CASSSGTSGFVLYGYTF. The full variable domain, completed using reference TRBV5-5 and TRBJ1-2, is DAGVTQSPTHLIKTRGQQVTLRCSPISGHKSVSWYQQVLGQGPQFIFQYYEKEERGRGNFPDRFSARQFPNYSSELNVNALLLGDSALYLCASSSGTSGFVLYGYTFGSGTRLTVV.

The CDR3 loop reads CSVGGGAGETQYF. CDR3 DNA sequence: TGCAGCGTTGGTGGGGGGGCCGGGGAGACCCAGTACTTC. V is TRBV29-1 and J is TRBJ2-5; tentatively, D is TRBD2 (7 bases). CDR1 SQVTM and CDR2 ANQGSEA come from the germline V gene. This CDR3 spans 13 amino acids. The germline V and J ends were trimmed by 4 bases and 5 bases, with 14 bases remaining between them.

This clone was seen at least ten times. J is TRBJ1-1 and V is TRBV5-6; weak D call: TRBD1 (5 bases). V gave up 4 bases and J gave up 6 bases, with 7 bases separating them. CDR1 is SGHDT and CDR2 is YYEEEE in the germline V gene. The length of the CDR3 is 11 residues. This CDR3 reads CASSRGSEAFF. As DNA, the CDR3 is TGTGCCAGCAGCCGGGGGTCTGAAGCTTTCTTT.

V gene TRBV29-1 combines with J gene TRBJ1-1; no firm D call. V lost 7 bases to trimming and J lost 4 bases, with 13 bases between them. The CDR3 loop spans 12 amino acids. The germline CDR1 and CDR2 sequences are SQVTM and ANQGSEA. In nucleotides, the CDR3 is TGCAGCGGTGGTCTAAGTTTCACTGAAGCTTTCTTT. This encodes CSGGLSFTEAFF.

In regard to this clone: One end of the junction fails to match germline, which may point to a read error. The chain links TRBV7-2 to TRBJ1-5; D gene unclear. CDR1 SGHTA and CDR2 FQGNSA come from the germline V gene. The CDR3 extends over 13 amino acids. The CDR3 nucleotides are TGTGCCAGCAGCGTAGCGGCCTCAAAGCCCCAGCATTTT. Its translation is CASSVAASKPQHF.

The chain couples TRBV3-1 (or the pseudogene TRBV3-2) to TRBJ2-5; the D gene is possibly TRBD2 (7 bases). Trimming removed 0 bases from V and 2 bases from J, with 13 bases in between. Germline-derived CDR1 and CDR2 are LGHDT and YNNKEL (reference sequence). The CDR3 loop spans 16 amino acids. This CDR3 reads CASSQDPAGAQETQYF. In DNA, the CDR3 is TGTGCCAGCAGCCAAGATCCGGCGGGGGCACAAGAGACCCAGTACTTC.

The V gene is TRBV10-3, the J gene TRBJ1-2, with D tentatively TRBD1 (6 bases). CDR3 length: 12 amino acids. Germline V lookup: CDR1 ENHRY, CDR2 SYGVKD. V was shortened by 3 bases and J by 6 bases, with 8 bases between the two germline ends. CDR3 in amino acids: CAISDRGHGYTF. CDR3 sequence (DNA): TGTGCCATCAGTGACAGGGGCCATGGCTACACCTTC.

The chain links TRBV28 to TRBJ1-1, with D maybe TRBD1 (5 bases). The germline V gene encodes CDR1 MDHEN and CDR2 SYDVKM. With 3 bases removed from V and 8 bases from J, the gap between germline ends came to 16 bases. The CDR3 runs 14 residues. The CDR3 DNA reads TGTGCCAGCAGTTTCGGCCAGGGCTTTCTGGAAGCTTTCTTT. Amino acid sequence: CASSFGQGFLEAFF. The whole variable domain, remainder taken from reference TRBV28 and TRBJ1-1, is DVKVTQSSRYLVKRTGEKVFLECVQDMDHENMFWYRQDPGLGLRLIYFSYDVKMKEKGDIPEGYSVSREKKERFSLILESASTNQTSMYLCASSFGQGFLEAFFGQGTRLTVV.

V is TRBV5-4 and J is TRBJ2-3; D is unresolved. The CDR3 covers 16 residues. The V gene lost 4 bases and the J gene lost 5 bases, with 20 bases spanning the gap. Germline V gene sequence: CDR1 SGHNT, CDR2 YYREEE (reference sequence). CDR3 loop: CASSPPIDAVGDTQYF. Here the CDR3 DNA reads TGTGCCAGCAGCCCCCCCATAGATGCGGTCGGAGATACGCAGTATTTT.

This sequence joins TRBV28 and TRBJ1-1; D call uncertain. Germline values: CDR1 MDHEN, CDR2 SYDVKM. V was trimmed by 6 bases and J by 0 bases, leaving 11 bases between them. This CDR3 is built from 14 residues. This CDR3 is CASRTGGLNTEAFF. In DNA, the CDR3 is TGTGCCAGCAGGACGGGAGGTTTGAACACTGAAGCTTTCTTT.

The rearrangement links TRBV4-1 to TRBJ1-1; perhaps TRBD1 as D (6 bases). The CDR3 extends over 14 amino acids. The V gene's germline CDR1 is MGHRA and CDR2 YSYEKL. Deletions cut 7 bases from V and 6 bases from J, with 18 bases between. Written as DNA, the CDR3 is TGCGCCAGCACCCCTGACGGCAGGGGCGCTGAAGCTTTCTTT. Translating gives CASTPDGRGAEAFF.

This clone turned up a few times. This chain joins TRBV21-1 and TRBJ2-4; TRBD1 is taken as the D call from the table, unchecked against the DNA. TRBV21-1 is described as a pseudogene. The CDR3 runs 13 residues. CDR3 nucleotides: TGTGCCAGCGCGATCCAGGGTGCGAACATTCAGTACTTC. It yields the protein CASAIQGANIQYF.